The 24 T cell receptor beta chains listed next were all sequenced from one sample in a study of blood T cell repertoires in COVID-19. Assay: immunoSEQ multiplex PCR; the TCRdb copy retains only in-frame clones and omits some. The data show about 230,000 clones, with around four fifths seen just once and roughly 7.8% held by the top ten. Input material: peripheral blood. The receptors were gathered from a man between 40 and 49 years old with active or convalescent COVID-19.

The count of this clone is one. This sequence joins TRBV27 and TRBJ1-1; D gene unclear. CDR1 is MNHEY, CDR2 SMNVEV, per germline (reference sequence). Trimming took 0 bases from V and 11 from J, leaving 16 bases between them. CDR3 length equals 14 residues. CDR3 protein: CASSLSSSVDSAFF. CDR3 bases: TGTGCCAGCAGTTTATCGTCCAGCGTGGATTCGGCTTTCTTT.

The V call is TRBV5-8, the J call TRBJ2-2, with 8 bases lining up with TRBD1. The V gene end was trimmed by 2 bases and the J gene end by 4 bases; junction bases not matched to a gene: 7. There are 16 residues in the CDR3. CDR1 and CDR2 from the germline V gene are SGHTS and YDEGEE. This CDR3 is CASSFRDRTLTGELFF. DNA of the CDR3: TGTGCCAGCAGCTTCCGGGACAGGACGCTCACCGGGGAGCTGTTTTTT.

Concerning this clone: Germline and junction disagree at one end, which may indicate a read error. J is TRBJ2-7 and V is TRBV5-5; the D gene is possibly TRBD1 (6 bases). The CDR3 is 14 residues long. Germline CDR1 and CDR2: SGHKS and YYEKEE (reference sequence). The CDR3 reads CASTQDSGSHEQYF. The CDR3 DNA sequence: TGTGCCAGCACCCAGGACAGTGGCTCCCACGAGCAGTACTTC.

The rearrangement links TRBV9 to TRBJ2-7; D is unresolved. The CDR3 is 13 residues long. From germline, CDR1 is SGDLS and CDR2 YYNGEE. Trimming took off 1 base at V and 7 bases at J, with 12 bases between the two ends. CDR3: CASSVQSFGEQYF. The CDR3 DNA reads TGTGCCAGCAGCGTACAAAGTTTCGGGGAGCAGTACTTC.

In this sample, this clone turned up once. The chain combines TRBV6-1 with TRBJ1-2; 8 bases agree with TRBD1. Germline V gene lookup returns CDR1 MNHNS and CDR2 SASEGT. The CDR3 contains 15 residues. The trim removed 1 base at V and 2 bases at J, leaving 3 bases unmatched. The CDR3 reads CASSEVAGGNYGYTF. In DNA form, the CDR3 reads TGTGCCAGCAGTGAAGTGGCAGGGGGCAACTATGGCTACACCTTC.

This clone occurred a few times. The chain combines TRBV7-2 with TRBJ1-5; tentatively, D is TRBD1 (6 bases). Germline lookup yields CDR1 SGHTA and CDR2 FQGNSA. The CDR3 runs 15 residues. The ends were cut back, 1 base at V and 1 base at J, with 8 bases in the middle. In nucleotides, the CDR3 is TGTGCCAGCAGCTTAGGGACAGCGAGCAATCAGCCCCAGCATTTT. This translates into CASSLGTASNQPQHF.

The chain joins TRBV27 to TRBJ1-2, with D possibly matching TRBD1 (6 bases). V lost 6 bases to trimming and J lost 6 bases, with 14 bases between them. This CDR3 is built from 13 residues. Per the germline V gene, CDR1 is MNHEY and CDR2 is SMNVEV (reference sequence). The CDR3 region is CASRSQGLDGYTF. The CDR3, as DNA: TGTGCCAGCAGATCCCAGGGGTTAGATGGCTACACCTTC.

V usage is TRBV3-1 (or the pseudogene TRBV3-2) and J usage is TRBJ2-7; no clear D gene. Germline V lookup: CDR1 LGHDT, CDR2 YNNKEL (reference sequence). The V end was cut by 1 base, the J end by 6 bases, with 13 bases between. This CDR3 contains 14 residues. CDR3 nucleotide sequence: TGTGCCAGCAGCCAAGCGAGGTGGGTTCCCGAGCAGTACTTC. Its translation is CASSQARWVPEQYF.

This chain connects TRBV6-2 or TRBV6-3 to TRBJ2-2; TRBD2 aligns across 12 bases. This CDR3 has 15 residues. The germline CDR1 and CDR2 sequences are MNHEY and SVGEGT. Trimming took 4 bases from V and 5 from J; bases not matched to a gene: 2. CDR3 sequence (DNA): TGTGCCAGCAGTTTCGGACTAGCGGGGACCGGGGAGCTGTTTTTT. Protein: CASSFGLAGTGELFF.

The rearrangement uses TRBV6-5 and TRBJ1-1; the match to TRBD1 covers 7 bases. Germline V gene data show CDR1 as MNHEY and CDR2 as SVGAGI. This CDR3 region has 12 residues. J gave up 5 bases and V 8 bases, and 5 bases lay outside the gene matches. CDR3 nucleotide sequence: TGTGCCAGCCTAAGGGGGCGAACTGAAGCTTTCTTT. Its translation: CASLRGRTEAFF.

This chain connects TRBV4-1 to TRBJ1-3; D unresolved. Germline V gives CDR1 MGHRA, CDR2 YSYEKL. The CDR3 has 18 amino acids. The V end lost 1 base, the J end lost 0 bases, and 16 bases lay between the germline ends. The CDR3 protein is CASSQGPEVGSSGNTIYF. The CDR3 region has the DNA TGCGCCAGCAGCCAAGGGCCCGAGGTCGGGAGCTCTGGAAACACCATATATTTT.

This clone was picked up a small number of times. The rearrangement uses TRBV2 and TRBJ2-5; D gene ambiguous. This CDR3 region has 15 residues. Germline V gene sequence: CDR1 SNHLY, CDR2 FYNNEI. V was pared by 2 bases and J by 1 base, with 11 bases between. CDR3 DNA: TGTGCCAGCAGTGAATCCGTGGGCAGCCAAGAGACCCAGTACTTC. Amino acid sequence: CASSESVGSQETQYF.

This chain connects TRBV14 to TRBJ1-2; 9 bases map to TRBD1. V gave up 5 bases and J gave up 4 bases; unmatched junction bases: 8. The CDR3 has 15 amino acids. CDR1 and CDR2 from the germline V gene are SGHDN and FVKESK. The DNA for the CDR3 is TGTGCCAGCAGCAAGCGACAGGGGGGACCCTATGGCTACACCTTC. This translates into CASSKRQGGPYGYTF.

This sequence joins TRBV11-3 and TRBJ2-1; 11 bases line up with TRBD1. The CDR3 runs to 15 residues. Per germline, CDR1 SGHNT and CDR2 YENEEA. V trimming: 8 bases; J trimming: 4 bases; junction bases outside the gene matches: 7. The DNA for the CDR3 is TGTGCCAGCGGGCCGGGACAGGGGGTTTACAATGAGCAGTTCTTC. Its translation: CASGPGQGVYNEQFF. Complete variable domain (other parts from reference TRBV11-3 and TRBJ2-1): EAGVVQSPRYKIIEKKQPVAFWCNPISGHNTLYWYLQNLGQGPELLIRYENEEAVDDSQLPKDRFSAERLKGVDSTLKIQPAELGDSAVYLCASGPGQGVYNEQFFGPGTRLTVL.

The chain links TRBV7-2 to TRBJ2-2; 8 positions match TRBD1. The trim removed 5 bases at V and 4 bases at J, leaving 6 bases unmatched. The germline gives CDR1 SGHTA, CDR2 FQGNSA. The CDR3 is made up of 15 amino acids. Written as DNA, the CDR3 is TGTGCCAGCAGCCCATGGACAGGGTTCACCGGGGAGCTGTTTTTT. This translates into CASSPWTGFTGELFF.

The V call is TRBV4-2, the J call TRBJ1-1; a possible D gene is TRBD1 (6 bases). CDR1 is LGHNA, CDR2 YNFKEQ, per germline. The germline V and J ends were trimmed by 3 bases and 1 base, with 12 bases remaining between them. The CDR3 extends over 15 amino acids. CDR3 nucleotides: TGTGCCAGCAGCCACCCAACAGGGAAGAACACTGAAGCTTTCTTT. Translating it yields CASSHPTGKNTEAFF.

The chain joins TRBV7-6 to TRBJ1-2; no definite D call. The CDR3 loop spans 14 amino acids. Germline-derived CDR1 and CDR2 are SGHVS and FNYEAQ. Between the trimmed V and J ends, which lost 4 bases and 4 bases, there was a span of 13 bases. The CDR3 is CASSYDTLGYGYTF. For the CDR3, the DNA is TGTGCCAGCAGCTACGACACCCTTGGCTATGGCTACACCTTC. The whole variable domain, filled in from reference TRBV7-6 and TRBJ1-2, reads GAGVSQSPRYKVTKRGQDVALRCDPISGHVSLYWYRQALGQGPEFLTYFNYEAQQDKSGLPNDRFSAERPEGSISTLTIQRTEQRDSAMYRCASSYDTLGYGYTFGSGTRLTVV.

The chain links TRBV10-3 to TRBJ1-2, with D tentatively TRBD1 (6 bases). The CDR3 contains 14 residues. Germline V gene sequence: CDR1 ENHRY, CDR2 SYGVKD. The V and J ends lost 10 bases and 4 bases respectively, with 19 bases between them. The CDR3 is CATYEGGWAYGYTF. The CDR3 DNA reads as TGTGCCACCTATGAGGGGGGGTGGGCCTATGGCTACACCTTC.

This chain connects TRBV6-2 or TRBV6-3 to TRBJ2-1; 7 bases align to TRBD2. V was pared by 1 base and J by 4 bases, with 4 bases of the junction left unmatched. The CDR3 extends over 15 amino acids. In germline, CDR1 is MNHEY, CDR2 SVGEGT. Written as DNA, the CDR3 is TGTGCCAGCAGTTACTTCGGGACTACTTACAATGAGCAGTTCTTC. This translates into CASSYFGTTYNEQFF.

The rearrangement links TRBV6-1 to TRBJ1-1; D is perhaps TRBD1 (5 bases). The CDR3 sequence is 14 residues long. CDR1 is MNHNS, CDR2 SASEGT, per germline. Trimming left V 1 base short and J 7 bases short, with 13 bases between. The CDR3 reads CASSEVDSQNEAFF. In nucleotides, the CDR3 is TGTGCCAGCAGTGAAGTCGACAGTCAAAATGAAGCTTTCTTT.

The V gene is TRBV30, the J gene TRBJ2-1; no reliable D call. The CDR3 contains 12 residues. Germline CDR1 reads GTSNPN; CDR2 reads SVGIG (reference sequence). The germline V and J ends were trimmed by 0 bases and 9 bases, with 9 bases remaining between them. DNA for the CDR3: TGTGCCTGGAGTGTAGAGACTTCTGAGCAGTTCTTC. Translating it yields CAWSVETSEQFF.

This chain links TRBV6-5 with TRBJ1-1, with 8 bases lining up with TRBD1. Trimming took 7 bases from V and 6 from J; bases not matched to a gene: 7. CDR1 is MNHEY, CDR2 SVGAGI, per germline. The CDR3 contains 13 residues. The CDR3 DNA is TGTGCCAGCAACCAGCCAGGGGGCCCTGAAGCTTTCTTT. Translated: CASNQPGGPEAFF.

Turning to this clone: The junction departs from the called germline gene at one end, perhaps through a read error. This rearrangement joins TRBV28 to TRBJ2-3; D uncertain. There are 12 residues in the CDR3. Looked up from germline, CDR1 is MDHEN and CDR2 is SYDVKM. Written as DNA, the CDR3 is TGTGCCAGCAGTTTCTTCCTAGATGCGCAGTATTTT. Translation gives CASSFFLDAQYF. Filled out from reference TRBV28 and TRBJ2-3, the complete variable domain reads DVKVTQSSRYLVKRTGEKVFLECVQDMDHENMFWYRQDPGLGLRLIYFSYDVKMKEKGDIPEGYSVSREKKERFSLILESASTNQTSMYLCASSFFLDAQYFGPGTRLTVL.

The V call is TRBV25-1, the J call TRBJ2-1; 9 positions agree with TRBD1. Germline CDR1 reads MGHDK; CDR2 reads SYGVNS. The V gene end was trimmed by 0 bases and the J gene end by 0 bases; junction bases not matched to a gene: 6. The CDR3 spans 18 residues. The DNA of the CDR3 is TGTGCCAGCAGTGAATATGGGGACAGGGCCAGCTCCTACAATGAGCAGTTCTTC. Encoded protein: CASSEYGDRASSYNEQFF.